This TCR beta chain came from a study of T cells in Graves' hyperthyroidism and ophthalmopathy. General study findings and limits: Ophthalmopathy could be told apart from stable hyperthyroidism with a 13 V-J model.

This clonotype was recorded many times. Its target is not known. Exclusion of patients followed from uncontrolled infection, other autoimmune disease, pregnancy or lactation. What was amplified from RNA transcripts were TCR beta CDR3 regions. HTBI primers were the set used in a first-round RT-PCR of the TCR CDR3. One entry per CDR3 protein, called by TCRdb with MiXCR from the multiplex PCR reads. The sample has about 520,000 distinct CDR3 sequences, less than 25% seen once. This receptor was taken from a woman between 25 and 40 years old with Graves' ophthalmopathy. The sequenced material came from blood.

The CDR3 here is CASRTGTSDYEQYF. The CDR3 DNA follows: TGTGCCAGCAGAACCGGGACTAGCGACTACGAGCAGTACTTC. The genes are TRBV6-1 and TRBJ2-7; TRBD2 aligns across 10 bases. V lost 6 bases, J lost 3 bases, and 5 bases stayed unmatched. The CDR3 has 14 residues. Germline V gene lookup returns CDR1 MNHNS and CDR2 SASEGT.